This T cell receptor beta chain was profiled in a study of T cells in localized non-small cell lung cancer. Study-wide results and caveats: Tumor trailed uninvolved adjacent lung in T cell clonality, which peaked there. An association was observed between higher blood T cell density and longer overall survival. For the top 100 tumor clones, a median approximately 59 also appeared in adjacent lung.

The protocol was immunoSEQ multiplex PCR, while the TCRdb copy is restricted to in-frame clones and leaves out a portion. The repertoire holds tens of thousands of clones, approximately 93% seen once, with approximately 20% in the top ten. V lost 2 bases and J lost 5, with 10 bases in between. The CDR3 loop spans 14 amino acids. In germline, CDR1 is KGHSH, CDR2 LQKENI. Remarks on this clone: Its specificity is unknown.

The genes are TRBV18 and TRBJ2-1; no definite D call. The TCR originated in a man between 40 and 69 years old with stage I lung adenocarcinoma. The source was peripheral blood, collected before any cancer treatment. CDR3 protein: CASSPSLENNEQFF. The CDR3 region has the DNA TGTGCCAGCTCACCAAGTTTGGAAAACAATGAGCAGTTCTTC.